Below are 12 T cell receptor beta chains sequenced from a single sample in a study of blood T cell repertoires in COVID-19. Here immunoSEQ multiplex PCR was the method, and the copy in TCRdb shows in-frame clones only, minus some. In the table there are about 300,000 clones, approximately 84% of which are singletons. Material: PBMCs or T cells enriched from blood (not recorded which). These receptors originate from a woman aged 18-29 years who had recovered from COVID-19.

The chain recombines TRBV30 with TRBJ1-6, with 11 bases aligning to TRBD1. V lost 1 base and J lost 4; bases outside the gene matches: 9. Germline V gene lookup returns CDR1 GTSNPN and CDR2 SVGIG (reference sequence). CDR3 length: 18 amino acids. The CDR3 here is CAWSGTGQGESYNSPLHF. The CDR3, as DNA: TGTGCCTGGAGTGGAACGGGACAGGGGGAGTCTTATAATTCACCCCTCCACTTT.

The chain combines TRBV15 with TRBJ1-5, with TRBD1 matching over 7 bases. CDR3 length: 21 amino acids. Germline V gene lookup returns CDR1 LNHNV and CDR2 YYDKDF (reference sequence). The J segment lost 5 bases and the V segment lost 1 base, leaving 23 bases of the junction unmatched. The CDR3 protein is CATSRVNGPDRAKEKDQPQHF. The CDR3 region has the DNA TGTGCCACCAGCAGAGTAAACGGCCCCGACAGGGCCAAGGAAAAAGATCAGCCCCAGCATTTT.

This sequence joins TRBV30 and TRBJ1-1; D is undetermined. The V end lost 4 bases, the J end lost 4 bases, and 10 bases lay between the germline ends. Germline V gene sequence: CDR1 GTSNPN, CDR2 SVGIG (reference sequence). The CDR3 extends over 12 amino acids. The CDR3: CAWIKGGTEAFF. CDR3 nucleotide sequence: TGTGCCTGGATTAAGGGAGGCACTGAAGCTTTCTTT.

J is TRBJ2-7 and V is TRBV7-2, with unresolved D. CDR3 size: 13 residues. Deletions cut 0 bases from V and 3 bases from J, with 6 bases between. Germline V gene sequence: CDR1 SGHTA, CDR2 FQGNSA. In DNA form, the CDR3 reads TGTGCCAGCAGCTTAGCTCCTAACTACGAGCAGTACTTC. Its protein product is CASSLAPNYEQYF.

The chain uses TRBV19 and TRBJ1-2; a weak D match, TRBD1 (5 bases). CDR3 length equals 15 residues. The V end was cut by 7 bases, the J end by 2 bases, with 17 bases between. The V gene's germline CDR1 is LNHDA and CDR2 SQIVND (reference sequence). The CDR3 nucleotides are TGTGCCAGTATCGATGGGCAGGGCACGAACTATGGCTACACCTTC. Residues: CASIDGQGTNYGYTF.

This clone appeared a few times. This sequence joins TRBV7-3 and TRBJ2-7, with a weak D call TRBD2 (5 bases). Deletions cut 2 bases from V and 6 bases from J, with 17 bases between. Germline loops: CDR1 SGHTA, CDR2 FQGTGA. The CDR3 is 15 amino acids. CDR3 nucleotide sequence: TGTGCCAGCAGCTTAGCCCCAGGCGGGCTGGGCGAGCAGTACTTC. It is translated as CASSLAPGGLGEQYF.

The rearrangement links TRBV4-1 to TRBJ2-2; 8 bases map to TRBD2. V trimming: 3 bases; J trimming: 5 bases; junction bases outside the gene matches: 11. The CDR3 consists of 17 residues. Germline V CDR1 and CDR2: MGHRA, YSYEKL. The CDR3 loop is CASSHKLSAGGTGELFF. CDR3 DNA sequence: TGCGCCAGCAGCCATAAGCTATCGGCGGGGGGAACCGGGGAGCTGTTTTTT.

The V and J genes are TRBV11-2 and TRBJ1-2; 8 bases match TRBD1. Germline values: CDR1 SGHAT, CDR2 FQNNGV. The ends lost 4 bases at V and 4 bases at J; junction bases unmatched: 8. The CDR3 has 15 residues. CDR3 in DNA: TGTGCCAGCAGCTCCCGACAGGGGAGCGTCTATGGCTACACCTTC. It specifies CASSSRQGSVYGYTF.

V usage is TRBV6-5 and J usage is TRBJ1-6; 8 bases agree with TRBD1. Germline V CDR1 and CDR2: MNHEY, SVGAGI. The CDR3 consists of 13 residues. The J segment lost 8 bases and the V segment lost 4 bases, leaving 1 base of the junction unmatched. The CDR3 nucleotides read TGTGCCAGCAGTTCGGACAGGGATTCACCCCTCCACTTT. The encoded protein is CASSSDRDSPLHF.

This chain connects TRBV27 to TRBJ1-6; D not resolved. The CDR3 has 14 amino acids. Germline CDR1 is MNHEY and CDR2 is SMNVEV (reference sequence). Trimming took off 8 bases at V and 6 bases at J, with 14 bases between the two ends. The CDR3 region has the DNA TGTGCCAGCCGAAGGGCAGGAGGTAATTCACCCCTCCACTTT. Translated: CASRRAGGNSPLHF.

This chain uses TRBV19 with TRBJ2-7; the match to TRBD2 covers 11 bases. Germline CDR1 LNHDA, CDR2 SQIVND (reference sequence). This CDR3 has 14 residues. With 6 bases clipped from V and 3 bases from J, the junction kept 4 bases outside the gene matches. DNA for the CDR3: TGTGCCAGTAGGCCGGGACTAGCGGACTACGAGCAGTACTTC. Encoded protein: CASRPGLADYEQYF. The variable domain in full, with the rest retrieved from reference TRBV19 and TRBJ2-7, is DGGITQSPKYLFRKEGQNVTLSCEQNLNHDAMYWYRQDPGQGLRLIYYSQIVNDFQKGDIAEGYSVSREKKESFPLTVTSAQKNPTAFYLCASRPGLADYEQYFGPGTRLTVT.

The chain employs TRBV6-2 or TRBV6-3 and TRBJ2-7, with a possible D match to TRBD2 (6 bases). The germline V and J ends were trimmed by 2 bases and 0 bases, with 11 bases remaining between them. The CDR3 length is 15 residues. The germline V gene encodes CDR1 MNHEY and CDR2 SVGEGT. Written as DNA, the CDR3 is TGTGCCAGCAGTTACGGGGACTCCCTCTCCTACGAGCAGTACTTC. Translated, it gives CASSYGDSLSYEQYF.